The present T cell receptor beta chain was sequenced within a study of shared clonotypes between healthy human individuals. Assay execution took place at the deep level. TCRdb's copy holds only in-frame clones and misses some; the assay was immunoSEQ multiplex PCR. This table holds about half a million clones, 79% found once. The CDR3 is made up of 15 amino acids. Germline-derived CDR1 and CDR2 are SGHDN and FVKESK. Trimming pared 4 bases from V and 0 bases from J, leaving 7 bases between. Sequenced sample: PBMCs. The clonotype comes from a middle-aged woman in good health. Some clones in this sample may be carry-over from other donors' samples. V and J are TRBV14 and TRBJ2-6; D remains ambiguous. This CDR3 reads CASSPRTSGANVLTF. Written as DNA, the CDR3 is TGTGCCAGCAGCCCCAGGACCTCTGGGGCCAACGTCCTGACTTTC.